The present entry profiles one T cell receptor (beta chain) with its context. This record belongs to a study of early T cells in non-severe SARS-CoV-2 infection. Whole-study context: Bulk RNA taken from unsorted whole blood was sequenced, leaving chains unpaired.

From the 5' RACE reads, TCRdb called clonotypes with MiXCR, one entry per CDR3 protein. The sample shows approximately 22,000 distinct CDR3 sequences, 4.5% to 5% of them seen only once. The CDR3 length is 14 residues. Per the germline V gene, CDR1 is MDHEN and CDR2 is SYDVKM. The V end was cut by 5 bases, the J end by 3 bases, with 14 bases between. J is TRBJ2-7 and V is TRBV28; no definite D call. Sequenced sample: whole blood. The TCR comes from an adult who was a healthcare worker with PCR-confirmed SARS-CoV-2 infection or an uninfected control (not recorded which). The CDR3 bases are TGTGCCAGCAGTCTCCAGTCTATGGACTACGAGCAGTACTTC. Amino acids: CASSLQSMDYEQYF.